A single sample is the source of the 11 T cell receptor beta chains below, sequenced in a study of CD8+ T cells in alopecia areata. Sequencing used cDNA as its template, made by extracting RNA and reverse transcribing it. The assay was immunoSEQ multiplex PCR, and TCRdb's table has in-frame clones only and misses some. Altogether around 100,000 clones are present, 65% to 90% being singletons, with the ten largest covering over 8.5%. Treatment specified: oral pan-JAK inhibitor, 5-10 mg twice daily. Source: CD8+ T cells sorted from blood, taken at roughly week 30, from a patient treated with tofacitinib. The receptors were gathered from a human donor with alopecia areata.

This clone was counted between two and nine times. This chain uses TRBV6-5 with TRBJ2-5; TRBD2 aligns across 10 bases. V shed 6 bases and J 4 bases; nucleotides not matched to a gene: 5. This CDR3 contains 14 residues. The germline CDR1 and CDR2 sequences are MNHEY and SVGAGI. The CDR3 sequence is CASSQTSGVETQYF. In DNA, the CDR3 is TGTGCCAGCAGCCAAACTAGCGGGGTAGAGACCCAGTACTTC.

The chain uses TRBV7-2 and TRBJ2-7; possibly TRBD1 for D (5 bases). The CDR3 consists of 14 residues. V lost 3 bases to trimming and J lost 7 bases, with 16 bases between them. Germline values: CDR1 SGHTA, CDR2 FQGNSA. The CDR3 nucleotides read TGTGCCAGCAGCTTTATTTGGACAAGCATTGAGCAGTACTTC. It yields the protein CASSFIWTSIEQYF.

The rearrangement joins TRBV7-8 to TRBJ1-2, with D unclear. Trimming removed 1 base at V and 0 bases at J, with 6 bases between. CDR3 length: 14 residues. The germline CDR1 and CDR2 sequences are SGHVS and FQNEAQ. The DNA for the CDR3 is TGTGCCAGCAGCTTAGAATACGCTAACTATGGCTACACCTTC. The encoded protein is CASSLEYANYGYTF.

This chain joins TRBV30 and TRBJ2-7; TRBD1 agrees at 12 bases. This CDR3 has 15 amino acids. Germline-derived CDR1 and CDR2 are GTSNPN and SVGIG (reference sequence). V dropped 4 bases and J dropped 5; count of bases not matched to a gene: 9. The CDR3 protein is CAWTLTGTGGDEQYF. As DNA, the CDR3 is TGTGCCTGGACCCTCACCGGGACAGGGGGCGACGAGCAGTACTTC.

The chain has TRBV4-1 and TRBJ1-2; 7 positions match TRBD1. Trimming cost V 1 base and J 4 bases; bases outside gene matches: 3. The germline V gene encodes CDR1 MGHRA and CDR2 YSYEKL. CDR3 size: 14 residues. The CDR3 nucleotides are TGCGCCAGCAGCCAAGGCAGGGGGGCCTATGGCTACACCTTC. Amino acids: CASSQGRGAYGYTF.

The chain joins TRBV5-1 to TRBJ1-1; tentatively, D is TRBD1 (5 bases). This CDR3 has 14 amino acids. Trimming removed 6 bases from V and 3 bases from J, with 15 bases in between. Germline CDR1 is SGHRS and CDR2 is YFSETQ. The CDR3 sequence is CASNLDPGDTEAFF. The CDR3 nucleotides are TGCGCCAGCAACCTTGACCCGGGGGACACTGAAGCTTTCTTT. The variable domain in full, with the rest retrieved from reference TRBV5-1 and TRBJ1-1, is KAGVTQTPRYLIKTRGQQVTLSCSPISGHRSVSWYQQTPGQGLQFLFEYFSETQRNKGNFPGRFSGRQFSNSRSEMNVSTLELGDSALYLCASNLDPGDTEAFFGQGTRLTVV.

The chain employs TRBV29-1 and TRBJ1-2; TRBD1 aligns across 9 bases. Germline loops: CDR1 SQVTM, CDR2 ANQGSEA. With 4 bases clipped from V and 8 bases from J, the junction kept 8 bases outside the gene matches. The CDR3 totals 13 residues. CDR3 protein: CSVGGTGLKGYTF. The CDR3 DNA reads TGCAGCGTTGGCGGGACAGGGTTGAAAGGCTACACCTTC.

Here the CDR3 DNA reads TGCGCCAGCAGCTTGGGGGTGGACAGGGTAAATGAGCAGTTCTTC. It yields the protein CASSLGVDRVNEQFF. This sequence joins TRBV5-1 and TRBJ2-1, with 8 nucleotides matching TRBD1. Germline values: CDR1 SGHRS, CDR2 YFSETQ. With 0 bases clipped from V and 7 bases from J, the junction kept 6 bases outside the gene matches. This CDR3 is built from 15 residues.

V gene TRBV13 combines with J gene TRBJ1-4, with D perhaps matching TRBD1 (6 bases). Trimming cost V 8 bases and J 5 bases, with 18 bases left between them. The germline CDR1 and CDR2 sequences are PRHDT and FYEKMQ (reference sequence). CDR3 length equals 15 residues. DNA of the CDR3: TGTGCCAGCGCCACTAGAGCCGGGGGCAATGAAAAACTGTTTTTT. This sequence encodes CASATRAGGNEKLFF.

The rearrangement joins TRBV10-2 to TRBJ1-1; D is ambiguous. Germline CDR1 reads WSHSY; CDR2 reads SAAADI. The CDR3 is made up of 13 amino acids. Trimming cost V 0 bases and J 6 bases, with 8 bases left between them. CDR3 in amino acids: CASSESTGAEAFF. DNA for the CDR3: TGCGCCAGCAGTGAGTCGACGGGCGCTGAAGCTTTCTTT.

In this sample, this clone turned up a few times. The V and J genes are TRBV4-1 and TRBJ2-7; D not resolved. This CDR3 has 11 amino acids. Germline lookup yields CDR1 MGHRA and CDR2 YSYEKL. Trimming removed 2 bases at V and 3 bases at J, with 2 bases between. The CDR3 reads CASSQNYEQYF. The DNA of the CDR3 is TGCGCCAGCAGCCAAAACTACGAGCAGTACTTC.